This T cell receptor (beta chain) derives from a study of blood T cell repertoires in COVID-19. The wider study: Collection of acute and convalescent COVID-19 samples took place in the United States, Italy and Spain.

In the original analysis: Amplification with reference gene primers provided the estimates of nucleated cell counts. The assay was immunoSEQ multiplex PCR, and TCRdb's table has in-frame clones only and misses some. V and J calls and clone size are given by that table; D and trimming were obtained from the DNA. This table holds fewer than 500,000 clones, 86% found once. The CDR3 has 16 amino acids. J lost 9 bases, V lost 2 bases, and 5 bases had no gene match. The germline gives CDR1 MGHRA, CDR2 YSYEKL. This chain uses TRBV4-1 with TRBJ2-2; TRBD2 agrees at 14 bases. The sequenced sample consisted of peripheral blood. The receptor was derived from a woman aged 30 to 39 with active or convalescent COVID-19. The CDR3 DNA follows: TGCGCCAGCAGCCAACTCGGGACTAGCGGGGGCAGGGAGCTGTTTTTT. This codes for CASSQLGTSGGRELFF.